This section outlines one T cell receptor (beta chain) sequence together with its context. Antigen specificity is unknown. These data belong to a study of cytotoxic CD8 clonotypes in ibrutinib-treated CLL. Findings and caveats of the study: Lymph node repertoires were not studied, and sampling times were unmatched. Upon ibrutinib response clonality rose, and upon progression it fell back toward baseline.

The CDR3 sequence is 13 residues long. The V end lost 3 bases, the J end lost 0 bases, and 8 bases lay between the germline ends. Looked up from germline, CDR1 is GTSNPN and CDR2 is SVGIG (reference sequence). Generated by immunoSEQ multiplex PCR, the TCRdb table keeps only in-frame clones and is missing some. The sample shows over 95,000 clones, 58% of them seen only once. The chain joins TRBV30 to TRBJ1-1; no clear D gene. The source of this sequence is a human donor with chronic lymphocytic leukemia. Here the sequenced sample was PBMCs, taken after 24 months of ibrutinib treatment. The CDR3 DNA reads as TGTGCCTGGAGGGAGGGAGTGAACACTGAAGCTTTCTTT. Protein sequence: CAWREGVNTEAFF.